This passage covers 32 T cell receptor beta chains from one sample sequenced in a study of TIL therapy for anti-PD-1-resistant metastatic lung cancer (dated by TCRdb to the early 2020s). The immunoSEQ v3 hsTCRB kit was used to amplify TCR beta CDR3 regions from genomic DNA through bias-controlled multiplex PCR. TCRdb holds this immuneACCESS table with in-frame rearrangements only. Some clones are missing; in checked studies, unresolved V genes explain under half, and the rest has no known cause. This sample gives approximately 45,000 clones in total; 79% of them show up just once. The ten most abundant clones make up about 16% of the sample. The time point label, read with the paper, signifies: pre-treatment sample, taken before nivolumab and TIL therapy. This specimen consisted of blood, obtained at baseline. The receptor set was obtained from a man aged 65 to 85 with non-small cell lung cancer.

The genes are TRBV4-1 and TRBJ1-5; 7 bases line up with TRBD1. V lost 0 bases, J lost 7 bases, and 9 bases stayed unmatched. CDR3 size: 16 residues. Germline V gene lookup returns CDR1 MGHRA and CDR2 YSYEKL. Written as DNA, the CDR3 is TGCGCCAGCAGCCAAGAGGATTGGACAGGCGTCCAGCCCCAGCATTTT. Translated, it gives CASSQEDWTGVQPQHF.

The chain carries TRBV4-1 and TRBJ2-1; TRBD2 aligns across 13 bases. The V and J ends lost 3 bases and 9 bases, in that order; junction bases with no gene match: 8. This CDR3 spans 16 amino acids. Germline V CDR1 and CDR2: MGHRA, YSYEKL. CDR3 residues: CASSQRTSGSSSEQFF. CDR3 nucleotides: TGCGCCAGCAGCCAGCGGACTAGCGGGAGCAGTAGTGAGCAGTTCTTC.

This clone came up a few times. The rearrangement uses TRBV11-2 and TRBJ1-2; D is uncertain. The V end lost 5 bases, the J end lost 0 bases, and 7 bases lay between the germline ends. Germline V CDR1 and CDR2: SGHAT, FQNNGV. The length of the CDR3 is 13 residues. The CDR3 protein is CASSRDSNYGYTF. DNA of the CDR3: TGTGCCAGCAGCCGAGACTCTAACTATGGCTACACCTTC.

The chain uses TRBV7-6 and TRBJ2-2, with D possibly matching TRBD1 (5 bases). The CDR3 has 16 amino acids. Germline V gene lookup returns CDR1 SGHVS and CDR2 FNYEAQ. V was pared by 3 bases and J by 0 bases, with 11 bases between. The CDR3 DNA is TGTGCCAGCAGCTTGCAGGGAACCTCGAACACCGGGGAGCTGTTTTTT. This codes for CASSLQGTSNTGELFF. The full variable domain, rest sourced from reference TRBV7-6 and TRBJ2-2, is GAGVSQSPRYKVTKRGQDVALRCDPISGHVSLYWYRQALGQGPEFLTYFNYEAQQDKSGLPNDRFSAERPEGSISTLTIQRTEQRDSAMYRCASSLQGTSNTGELFFGEGSRLTVL.

The CDR3 nucleotides are TGTGCCAGCAGCTTAGGCGGTTCTCAAGAGACCCAGTACTTC. This codes for CASSLGGSQETQYF. V gene TRBV7-2 combines with J gene TRBJ2-5; D is ambiguous. This CDR3 has 14 residues. CDR1 is SGHTA and CDR2 is FQGNSA in the germline V gene. V shed 1 base and J shed 2 bases, with 8 bases lying between them.

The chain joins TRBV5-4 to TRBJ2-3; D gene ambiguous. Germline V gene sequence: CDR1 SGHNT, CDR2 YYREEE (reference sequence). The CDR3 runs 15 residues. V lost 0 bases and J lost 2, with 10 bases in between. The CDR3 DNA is TGTGCCAGCAGCTTGGGAGCCTTGAACACAGATACGCAGTATTTT. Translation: CASSLGALNTDTQYF.

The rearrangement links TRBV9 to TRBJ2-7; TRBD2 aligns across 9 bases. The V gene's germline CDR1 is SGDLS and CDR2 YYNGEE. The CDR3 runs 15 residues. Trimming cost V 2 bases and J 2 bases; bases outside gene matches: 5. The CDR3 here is CASSVLAGETYEQYF. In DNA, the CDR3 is TGTGCCAGCAGCGTCTTAGCGGGAGAGACCTACGAGCAGTACTTC.

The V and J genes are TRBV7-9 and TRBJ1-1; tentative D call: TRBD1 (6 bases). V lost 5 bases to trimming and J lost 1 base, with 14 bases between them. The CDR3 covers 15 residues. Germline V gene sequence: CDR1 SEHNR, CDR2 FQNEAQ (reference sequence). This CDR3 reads CASSPGVGANTEAFF. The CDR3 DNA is TGTGCCAGCAGCCCCGGTGTGGGGGCGAACACTGAAGCTTTCTTT.

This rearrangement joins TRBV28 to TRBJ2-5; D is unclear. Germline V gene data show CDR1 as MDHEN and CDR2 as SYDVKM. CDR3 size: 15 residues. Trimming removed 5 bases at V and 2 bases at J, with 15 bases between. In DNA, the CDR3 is TGTGCCAGCAGTGTCTCGATCACTCCGCAAGAGACCCAGTACTTC. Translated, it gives CASSVSITPQETQYF.

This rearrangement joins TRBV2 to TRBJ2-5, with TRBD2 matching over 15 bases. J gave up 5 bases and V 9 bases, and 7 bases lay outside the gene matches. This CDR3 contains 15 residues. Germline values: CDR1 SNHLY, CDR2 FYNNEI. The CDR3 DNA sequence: TGTGCCAGTAGGACTAGCGGGAGGGCGTGGGAGACCCAGTACTTC. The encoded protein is CASRTSGRAWETQYF.

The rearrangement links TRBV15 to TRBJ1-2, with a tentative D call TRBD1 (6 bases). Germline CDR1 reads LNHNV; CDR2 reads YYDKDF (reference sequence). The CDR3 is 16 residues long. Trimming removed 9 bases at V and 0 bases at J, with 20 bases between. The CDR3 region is CATRDRVRDTNYGYTF. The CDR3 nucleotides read TGTGCCACGAGGGATAGGGTCCGGGACACTAACTATGGCTACACCTTC.

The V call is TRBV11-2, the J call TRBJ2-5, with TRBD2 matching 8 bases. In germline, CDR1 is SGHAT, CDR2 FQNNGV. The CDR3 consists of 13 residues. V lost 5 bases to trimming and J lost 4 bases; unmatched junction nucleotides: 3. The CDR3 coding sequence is TGTGCCAGCAGCCCCCGGGAGGGAGAGACCCAGTACTTC. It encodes CASSPREGETQYF. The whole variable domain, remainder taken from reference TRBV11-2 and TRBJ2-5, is EAGVAQSPRYKIIEKRQSVAFWCNPISGHATLYWYQQILGQGPKLLIQFQNNGVVDDSQLPKDRFSAERLKGVDSTLKIQPAKLEDSAVYLCASSPREGETQYFGPGTRLLVL.

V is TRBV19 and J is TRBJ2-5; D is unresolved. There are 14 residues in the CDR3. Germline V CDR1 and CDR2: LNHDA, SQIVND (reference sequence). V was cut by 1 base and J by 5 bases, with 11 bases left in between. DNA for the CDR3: TGTGCCAGTAGTATAGGGAACAGCTACGAGACCCAGTACTTC. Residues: CASSIGNSYETQYF.

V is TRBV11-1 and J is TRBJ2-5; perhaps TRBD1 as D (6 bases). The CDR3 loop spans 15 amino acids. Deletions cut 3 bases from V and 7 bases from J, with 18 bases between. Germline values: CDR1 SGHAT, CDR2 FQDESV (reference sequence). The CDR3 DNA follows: TGTGCCAGCAGCTTTCAGGGTATAGCAGGGGTGACCCAGTACTTC. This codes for CASSFQGIAGVTQYF.

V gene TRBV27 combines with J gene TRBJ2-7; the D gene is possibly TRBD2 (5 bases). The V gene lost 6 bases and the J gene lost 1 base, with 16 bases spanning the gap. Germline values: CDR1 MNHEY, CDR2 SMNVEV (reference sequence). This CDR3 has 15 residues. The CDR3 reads CASRPEGRISYEQYF. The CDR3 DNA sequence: TGTGCCAGCAGACCCGAGGGCAGGATTTCCTACGAGCAGTACTTC.

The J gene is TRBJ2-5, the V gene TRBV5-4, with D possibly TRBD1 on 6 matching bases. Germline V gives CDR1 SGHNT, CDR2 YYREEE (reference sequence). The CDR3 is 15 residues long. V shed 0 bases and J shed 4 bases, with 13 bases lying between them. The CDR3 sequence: CASSLGGTGSETQYF. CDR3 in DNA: TGTGCCAGCAGCTTGGGGGGCACAGGGTCAGAGACCCAGTACTTC.

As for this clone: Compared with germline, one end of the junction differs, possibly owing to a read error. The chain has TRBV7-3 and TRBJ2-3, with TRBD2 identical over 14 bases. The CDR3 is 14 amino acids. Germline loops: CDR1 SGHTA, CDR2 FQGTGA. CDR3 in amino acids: CASSLTRTSGRTAF. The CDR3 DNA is TGTGCCAGCAGCTTAACGAGGACTAGCGGGAGGACTGCTTTT.

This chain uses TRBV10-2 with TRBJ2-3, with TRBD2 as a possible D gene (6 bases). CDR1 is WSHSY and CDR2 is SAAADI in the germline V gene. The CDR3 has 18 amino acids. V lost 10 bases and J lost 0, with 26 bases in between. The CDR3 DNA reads TGCGCCACTCAATCCGGGACTCTAGGTCCAACTAGCACAGATACGCAGTATTTT. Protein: CATQSGTLGPTSTDTQYF.

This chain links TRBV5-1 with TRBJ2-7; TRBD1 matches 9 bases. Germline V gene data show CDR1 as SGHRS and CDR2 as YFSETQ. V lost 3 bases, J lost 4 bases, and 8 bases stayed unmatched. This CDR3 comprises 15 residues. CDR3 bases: TGCGCCAGCAGCTCGGGACAGGGAAATTGGTACGAGCAGTACTTC. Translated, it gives CASSSGQGNWYEQYF.

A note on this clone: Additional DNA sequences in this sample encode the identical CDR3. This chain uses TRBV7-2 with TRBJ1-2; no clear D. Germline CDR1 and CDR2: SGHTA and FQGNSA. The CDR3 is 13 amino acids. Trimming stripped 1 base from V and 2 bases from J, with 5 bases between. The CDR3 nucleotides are TGTGCCAGCAGCTTAGTTCTGAACTATGGCTACACCTTC. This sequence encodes CASSLVLNYGYTF.

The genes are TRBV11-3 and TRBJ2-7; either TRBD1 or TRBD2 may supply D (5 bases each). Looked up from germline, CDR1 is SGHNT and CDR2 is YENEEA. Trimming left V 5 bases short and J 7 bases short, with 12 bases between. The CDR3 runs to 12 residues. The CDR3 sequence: CASSTRGREQYF. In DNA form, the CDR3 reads TGTGCCAGCAGCACAAGGGGACGGGAGCAGTACTTC.

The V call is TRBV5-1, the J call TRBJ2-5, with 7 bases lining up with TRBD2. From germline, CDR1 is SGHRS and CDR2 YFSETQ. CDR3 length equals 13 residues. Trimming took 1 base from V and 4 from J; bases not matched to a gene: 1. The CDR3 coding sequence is TGCGCCAGCAGCTTGACGGGAGGAGAGACCCAGTACTTC. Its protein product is CASSLTGGETQYF.

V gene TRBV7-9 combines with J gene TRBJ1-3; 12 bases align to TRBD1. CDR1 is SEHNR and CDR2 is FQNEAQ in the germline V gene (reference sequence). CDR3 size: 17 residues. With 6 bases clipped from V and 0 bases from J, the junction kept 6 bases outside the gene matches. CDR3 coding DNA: TGTGCCAGCAGTACGGGACAGGGGGCTTCCTCTGGAAACACCATATATTTT. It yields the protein CASSTGQGASSGNTIYF. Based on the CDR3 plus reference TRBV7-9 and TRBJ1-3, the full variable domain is DTGVSQNPRHKITKRGQNVTFRCDPISEHNRLYWYRQTLGQGPEFLTYFQNEAQLEKSRLLSDRFSAERPKGSFSTLEIQRTEQGDSAMYLCASSTGQGASSGNTIYFGEGSWLTVV.

CDR3 sequence: CSAQTGGAKNIQYF. In DNA form, the CDR3 reads TGCAGCGCCCAGACAGGCGGTGCCAAAAACATTCAGTACTTC. The V call is TRBV29-1, the J call TRBJ2-4, with D tentatively TRBD1 (6 bases). The CDR3 contains 14 residues. The V and J ends lost 7 bases and 1 base respectively, with 14 bases between them. Per the germline V gene, CDR1 is SQVTM and CDR2 is ANQGSEA.

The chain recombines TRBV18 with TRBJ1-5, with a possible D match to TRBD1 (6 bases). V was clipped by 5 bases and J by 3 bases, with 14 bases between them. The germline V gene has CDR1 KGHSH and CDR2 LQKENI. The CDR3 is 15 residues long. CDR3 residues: CASSESTGSNQPQHF. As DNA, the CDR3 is TGTGCCAGCTCAGAGAGTACAGGGTCCAATCAGCCCCAGCATTTT.

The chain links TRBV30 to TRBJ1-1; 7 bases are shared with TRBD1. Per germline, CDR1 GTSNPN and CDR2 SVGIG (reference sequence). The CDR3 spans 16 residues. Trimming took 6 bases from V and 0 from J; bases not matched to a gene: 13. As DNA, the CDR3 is TGTGCCTGCAGACAGGGAGAGGCCTGGATGAACACTGAAGCTTTCTTT. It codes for CACRQGEAWMNTEAFF.

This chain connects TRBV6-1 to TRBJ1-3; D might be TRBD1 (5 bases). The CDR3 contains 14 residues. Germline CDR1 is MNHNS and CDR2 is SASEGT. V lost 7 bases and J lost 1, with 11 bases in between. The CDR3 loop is CASTGGESGNTIYF. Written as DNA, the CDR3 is TGTGCCAGCACGGGAGGGGAATCTGGAAACACCATATATTTT.

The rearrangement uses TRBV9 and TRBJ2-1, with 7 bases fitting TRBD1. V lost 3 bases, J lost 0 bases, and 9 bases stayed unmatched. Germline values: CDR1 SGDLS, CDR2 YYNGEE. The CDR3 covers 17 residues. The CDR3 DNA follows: TGTGCCAGCAGCGCCAGACTCAGGGGGAGCTCCTACAATGAGCAGTTCTTC. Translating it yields CASSARLRGSSYNEQFF.

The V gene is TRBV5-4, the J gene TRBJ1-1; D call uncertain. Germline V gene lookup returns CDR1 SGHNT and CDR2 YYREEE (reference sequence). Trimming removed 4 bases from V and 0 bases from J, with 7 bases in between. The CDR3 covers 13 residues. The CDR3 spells CASSPQLNTEAFF. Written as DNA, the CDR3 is TGTGCCAGCAGCCCGCAACTGAACACTGAAGCTTTCTTT.

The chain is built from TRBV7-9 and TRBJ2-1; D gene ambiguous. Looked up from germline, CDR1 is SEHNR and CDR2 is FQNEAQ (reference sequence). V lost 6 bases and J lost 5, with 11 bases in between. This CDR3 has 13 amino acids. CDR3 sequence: CASRKYRDNEQFF. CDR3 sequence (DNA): TGTGCCAGCAGGAAATACCGGGACAATGAGCAGTTCTTC. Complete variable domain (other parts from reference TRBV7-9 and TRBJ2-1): DTGVSQNPRHKITKRGQNVTFRCDPISEHNRLYWYRQTLGQGPEFLTYFQNEAQLEKSRLLSDRFSAERPKGSFSTLEIQRTEQGDSAMYLCASRKYRDNEQFFGPGTRLTVL.

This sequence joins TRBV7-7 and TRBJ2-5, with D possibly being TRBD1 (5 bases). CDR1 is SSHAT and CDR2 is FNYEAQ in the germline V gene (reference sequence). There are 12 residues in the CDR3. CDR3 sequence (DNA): TGTGCTAGCTCCCGGCAGGGCGAGACCCAGTACTTC. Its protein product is CASSRQGETQYF. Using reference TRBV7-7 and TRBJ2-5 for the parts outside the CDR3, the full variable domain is GAGVSQSPRYKVTKRGQDVTLRCDPISSHATLYWYQQALGQGPEFLTYFNYEAQPDKSGLPSDRFSAERPEGSISTLTIQRTEQRDSAMYRCASSRQGETQYFGPGTRLLVL.

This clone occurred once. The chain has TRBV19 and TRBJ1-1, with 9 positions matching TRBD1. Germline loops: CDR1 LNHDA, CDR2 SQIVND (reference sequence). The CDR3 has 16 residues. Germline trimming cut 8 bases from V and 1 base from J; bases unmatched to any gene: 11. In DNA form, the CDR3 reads TGTGCCAGTCAGTTCTTGGGGACAGGGAAGAACACTGAAGCTTTCTTT. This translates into CASQFLGTGKNTEAFF.